This T cell receptor (beta chain) stems from a study of cytomegalovirus exposure and HLA in healthy donors. The study's findings and limits: Later, an analysis found that TCR clusters from the first cohort tended to co-occur in the 95 to 150 validation repertoires. In vitro checks showed that three CMV-associated chains really do target CMV antigens. High specificity and sensitivity for cytomegalovirus status were reported for the classifier.

Concerning this clone itself: No antigen is known for it.

Measured with immunoSEQ multiplex PCR; TCRdb has only the in-frame clones, and not every one. The sample yields 150,000 to 200,000 clones, around 80% seen once. The CDR3 has 15 residues. The V segment lost 7 bases and the J segment 4 bases; nucleotides outside the gene matches: 7. Per germline, CDR1 LNHDA and CDR2 SQIVND (reference sequence). The source is a woman aged 30 to 39 in good health and CMV-seronegative. This chain uses TRBV19 with TRBJ2-3, with 11 bases aligning to TRBD1. Input material: PBMCs. CDR3 nucleotide sequence: TGTGCCAGTACCCGGGACAGGGGGTACGCAGATACGCAGTATTTT. It codes for CASTRDRGYADTQYF.